This TCR beta chain appears in the sequencing data of a study of T-cell reconstitution after alpha-beta-depleted transplantation in children. Many counts were recorded for this clonotype. Germline V gives CDR1 LNHDA, CDR2 SQIVND (reference sequence). Unmatched junction bases numbered 4, after V lost 7 bases and J lost 0 bases. The CDR3 is 16 amino acids. Molecular barcoding with unique molecular identifiers was used for the TCRbeta library. TCRdb fed the PCR reads into MiXCR, producing one record per CDR3 protein. The table shows over 400,000 distinct CDR3 sequences, with roughly two fifths occurring only once.

The starting material was PBMCs, obtained before TCRalphabeta/CD19-depleted stem cell transplant. The V and J genes are TRBV19 and TRBJ2-1; TRBD2 aligns across 12 bases. This clonotype was sampled from a girl aged 2 to 9 with aplastic anemia, due to receive a stem cell transplant. The CDR3 region is CASTLAGGSSYNEQFF. CDR3 bases: TGTGCCAGTACCCTAGCGGGAGGGAGCTCCTACAATGAGCAGTTCTTC.